This paragraph reports one T cell receptor (beta chain). The table came from immunoSEQ multiplex PCR; TCRdb's copy has only in-frame clones and leaves some out. The repertoire holds some 96,000 clones, about 90% seen once, with about 6.9% in the top ten. The ends were cut back, 2 bases at V and 1 base at J, with 11 bases in the middle. The CDR3 has 15 amino acids. This entry comes from a study of blood T cell repertoires in COVID-19. Study background: Sites in the United States, Italy and Spain provided acute and convalescent COVID-19 samples. Nucleic acid was either cDNA or gDNA, and it came from T cells, B-cell-depleted T cells, or PBMCs.

Material: peripheral blood. The TCR sequence derives from a man younger than 40 in a cohort sampled during active COVID-19. The chain recombines TRBV23-1 with TRBJ1-1, with D uncertain. TRBV23-1 is assigned to the ORF class and has an uncertain function. The CDR3 coding sequence is TGCGCCAGCAGTCAACGGGGAGTCACGAACACTGAAGCTTTCTTT. It translates to CASSQRGVTNTEAFF.